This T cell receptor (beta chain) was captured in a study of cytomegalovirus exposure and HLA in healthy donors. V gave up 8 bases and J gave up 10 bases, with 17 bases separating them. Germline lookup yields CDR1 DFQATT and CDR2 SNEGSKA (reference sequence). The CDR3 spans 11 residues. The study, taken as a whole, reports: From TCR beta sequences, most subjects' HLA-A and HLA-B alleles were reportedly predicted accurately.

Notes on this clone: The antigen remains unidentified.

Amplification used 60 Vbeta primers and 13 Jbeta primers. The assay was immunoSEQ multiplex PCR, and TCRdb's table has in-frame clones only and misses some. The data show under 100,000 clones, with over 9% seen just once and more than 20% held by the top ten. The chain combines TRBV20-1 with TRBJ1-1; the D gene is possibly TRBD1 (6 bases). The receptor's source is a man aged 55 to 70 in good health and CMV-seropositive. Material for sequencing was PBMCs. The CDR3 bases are TGCAGTCGAAACAGGGACGTGGTAGCTTTCTTT. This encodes CSRNRDVVAFF.